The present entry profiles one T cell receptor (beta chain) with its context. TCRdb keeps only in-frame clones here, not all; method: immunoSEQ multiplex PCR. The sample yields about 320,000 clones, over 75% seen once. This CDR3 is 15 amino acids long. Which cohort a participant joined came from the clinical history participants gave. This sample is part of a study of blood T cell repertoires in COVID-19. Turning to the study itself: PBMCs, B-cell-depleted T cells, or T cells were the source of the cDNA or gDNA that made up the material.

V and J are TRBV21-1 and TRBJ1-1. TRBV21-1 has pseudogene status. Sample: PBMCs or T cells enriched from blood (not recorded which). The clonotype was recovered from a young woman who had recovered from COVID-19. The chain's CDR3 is CASSKARGRNTEAFF. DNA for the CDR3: TGTGCCAGCAGCAAAGCGCGGGGTCGTAACACTGAAGCTTTCTTT.